These 27 T cell receptor beta chains were all obtained from the same sample, sequenced in a study of human T cells and chemical hapten exposure. In TCRdb, the RACE reads were re-called with MiXCR into one record per CDR3 protein. The table lists hundreds of thousands of distinct CDR3 sequences, around 6% of them singletons. The time point was: patch test 2, 6 weeks after DPC sensitization. Documented treatment: therapeutic diphenylcyclopropenone sensitization with weekly scalp DPC. The sample consisted of whole blood, taken in connection with sensitization to the hapten diphenylcyclopropenone (DPC). The source is a woman aged 18-30 years with alopecia areata. Some clones in this sample may be carry-over from other donors' samples.

This clonotype was seen repeatedly, ten times or more. CDR3 sequence reads: CASSQVPGQGYEQYF. As DNA, the CDR3 is TGCGCCAGCAGCCAAGTGCCGGGACAGGGCTACGAGCAGTACTTC. This chain uses TRBV4-3 with TRBJ2-7; 9 bases are shared with TRBD1. The CDR3 loop spans 15 amino acids. V trimming: 1 base; J trimming: 3 bases; junction bases outside the gene matches: 4. From germline, CDR1 is LGHNA and CDR2 YSLEER.

The rearrangement uses TRBV4-3 and TRBJ1-6; D is uncertain. The V and J ends lost 0 bases and 7 bases respectively, with 7 bases between them. Germline V lookup: CDR1 LGHNA, CDR2 YSLEER. The CDR3 has 14 amino acids. Here the CDR3 reads CASSQESLNSPLHF. The CDR3 nucleotides are TGCGCCAGCAGCCAAGAAAGTTTGAATTCACCCCTCCACTTT.

Ten or more counts support this clonotype. The rearrangement links TRBV5-6 to TRBJ1-1, with a possible D match to TRBD1 (5 bases). V was trimmed by 1 base and J by 5 bases, leaving 9 bases between them. Germline V gene sequence: CDR1 SGHDT, CDR2 YYEEEE. This CDR3 has 13 residues. The CDR3 spells CASSLNEGTEAFF. The DNA for the CDR3 is TGTGCCAGCAGCTTGAACGAGGGGACTGAAGCTTTCTTT.

This clonotype was seen more than once but under ten times. The chain uses TRBV6-6 and TRBJ1-1; D perhaps matches TRBD1 (6 bases). The CDR3 has 15 amino acids. Germline lookup yields CDR1 MNHNY and CDR2 SVGAGI (reference sequence). V shed 4 bases and J shed 1 base, with 13 bases lying between them. CDR3 residues: CASSSHDRRNTEAFF. The CDR3, as DNA: TGTGCCAGCAGTTCCCATGACAGGAGGAACACTGAAGCTTTCTTT.

The table lists this clonotype with many counts. The V and J genes are TRBV29-1 and TRBJ2-5, with TRBD1 matching over 7 bases. The CDR3 sequence is 12 residues long. Per the germline V gene, CDR1 is SQVTM and CDR2 is ANQGSEA. V was clipped by 7 bases and J by 1 base; unmatched bases: 3. The CDR3 region is CSAGGPQETQYF. The CDR3 DNA follows: TGCAGCGCAGGGGGACCCCAAGAGACCCAGTACTTC.

This clonotype turned up a few times. This chain connects TRBV4-2 to TRBJ1-5; D is unresolved. Germline V gene sequence: CDR1 LGHNA, CDR2 YNFKEQ. The CDR3 is 14 residues long. V was trimmed by 0 bases and J by 5 bases, leaving 8 bases between them. CDR3 nucleotides: TGTGCCAGCAGCCAAGATGACCTCGATCAGCCCCAGCATTTT. Protein sequence: CASSQDDLDQPQHF.

This rearrangement joins TRBV7-9 to TRBJ1-2; no firm D call. This CDR3 has 14 amino acids. V was trimmed by 1 base and J by 2 bases, leaving 8 bases between them. Germline CDR1 and CDR2: SEHNR and FQNEAQ (reference sequence). In DNA form, the CDR3 reads TGTGCCAGCAGCTTAGAGGGCAGCAACTATGGCTACACCTTC. Protein: CASSLEGSNYGYTF. The full variable domain, its missing parts supplied by reference TRBV7-9 and TRBJ1-2, is DTGVSQNPRHKITKRGQNVTFRCDPISEHNRLYWYRQTLGQGPEFLTYFQNEAQLEKSRLLSDRFSAERPKGSFSTLEIQRTEQGDSAMYLCASSLEGSNYGYTFGSGTRLTVV.

The chain has TRBV11-3 and TRBJ2-1; D unclear. This CDR3 contains 12 residues. Deletions cut 0 bases from V and 8 bases from J, with 5 bases between. Per the germline V gene, CDR1 is SGHNT and CDR2 is YENEEA. The chain's CDR3 is CASSLEADEQFF. The CDR3 nucleotides are TGTGCCAGCAGCTTAGAGGCGGATGAGCAGTTCTTC.

This clonotype was picked up many times. The chain combines TRBV5-6 with TRBJ1-6, with 8 positions matching TRBD1. Looked up from germline, CDR1 is SGHDT and CDR2 is YYEEEE. V lost 3 bases, J lost 7 bases, and 6 bases stayed unmatched. The CDR3 length is 15 residues. The CDR3, as DNA: TGTGCCAGCAGCTCGTTGGACAGGGCAAATTCACCCCTCCACTTT. Its protein product is CASSSLDRANSPLHF.

Many counts were recorded for this clonotype. The genes are TRBV3-1 and TRBJ2-1; possibly TRBD1 for D (6 bases). CDR1 LGHDT and CDR2 YNNKEL come from the germline V gene (reference sequence). Between the trimmed V and J ends, which lost 4 bases and 7 bases, there was a span of 17 bases. The CDR3 length is 15 residues. CDR3 protein: CASSRYDRQGNEQFF. As DNA, the CDR3 is TGTGCCAGCAGCCGGTATGACAGGCAGGGTAATGAGCAGTTCTTC.

This clonotype has only a few counts. The rearrangement uses TRBV24-1 and TRBJ2-1; D is unresolved. The CDR3 has 16 amino acids. The V gene's germline CDR1 is KGHDR and CDR2 SFDVKD. V was cut by 1 base and J by 0 bases, with 9 bases left in between. CDR3 in amino acids: CATSDFPLSSYNEQFF. The CDR3 DNA reads as TGTGCCACCAGTGATTTCCCCTTGAGCTCCTACAATGAGCAGTTCTTC.

The chain joins TRBV6-1 to TRBJ2-7, with D hard to call. The V gene lost 0 bases and the J gene lost 6 bases, with 6 bases spanning the gap. This CDR3 is 12 amino acids long. CDR1 and CDR2 from the germline V gene are MNHNS and SASEGT. The CDR3 sequence: CASSEAGSEQYF. CDR3 sequence (DNA): TGTGCCAGCAGTGAAGCTGGCAGCGAGCAGTACTTC.

This clonotype turned up a few times. The CDR3 DNA follows: TGCAGTGCTAGAGATGAAGGGAGAGGAGATCAGCCCCAGCATTTT. It codes for CSARDEGRGDQPQHF. The V call is TRBV20-1, the J call TRBJ1-5; D uncertain. The V end lost 0 bases, the J end lost 5 bases, and 14 bases lay between the germline ends. CDR3 size: 15 residues. The germline gives CDR1 DFQATT, CDR2 SNEGSKA (reference sequence).

This clonotype was observed a few times. The V gene is TRBV12-3 or TRBV12-4, the J gene TRBJ1-1, with 8 bases aligning to TRBD1. This CDR3 has 15 residues. The junction had 8 bases not matched to a gene; V was cut back by 4 bases and J by 4 bases. The CDR3 coding sequence is TGTGCCAGCAGTTCAAGGACAGGGCATGGCACTGAAGCTTTCTTT. As protein: CASSSRTGHGTEAFF.

This clonotype was observed a few times. The chain links TRBV5-1 to TRBJ1-1; a weak D match, TRBD1 (6 bases). Trimming cost V 5 bases and J 5 bases, with 22 bases left between them. The CDR3 has 16 amino acids. Germline V lookup: CDR1 SGHRS, CDR2 YFSETQ. The CDR3 is CASRSDTDSLITEAFF. CDR3 nucleotides: TGCGCCAGCAGGTCAGATACGGACAGTTTAATAACTGAAGCTTTCTTT.

V and J are TRBV20-1 and TRBJ1-1; a possible D gene is TRBD1 (5 bases). V lost 6 bases and J 6 bases, leaving 17 bases between the germline ends. The CDR3 contains 13 residues. Per the germline V gene, CDR1 is DFQATT and CDR2 is SNEGSKA (reference sequence). In nucleotides, the CDR3 is TGCAGTGCCGGGGCAGGGTCAAACTCTGAAGCTTTCTTT. It codes for CSAGAGSNSEAFF.

This clonotype was observed at least ten times. The chain employs TRBV7-6 and TRBJ1-5, with no clear D. The V end lost 1 base, the J end lost 5 bases, and 6 bases lay between the germline ends. The CDR3 is made up of 13 amino acids. Germline V CDR1 and CDR2: SGHVS, FNYEAQ. The CDR3 sequence is CASSLEGYQPQHF. The CDR3 DNA is TGTGCCAGCAGCTTAGAAGGGTATCAGCCCCAGCATTTT.

The rearrangement links TRBV4-2 to TRBJ1-5; a weak D match, TRBD1 (6 bases). Trimming left V 5 bases short and J 9 bases short, with 23 bases between. The CDR3 sequence is 16 residues long. Germline values: CDR1 LGHNA, CDR2 YNFKEQ. The DNA for the CDR3 is TGTGCCAGCAGCTCTGGGCGACAGGACCACGGGGGGCCCCAGCATTTT. Protein sequence: CASSSGRQDHGGPQHF.

The chain joins TRBV6-2 or TRBV6-3 to TRBJ2-7; weak D call: TRBD2 (5 bases). The V gene's germline CDR1 is MNHEY and CDR2 SVGEGT. The ends were cut back, 5 bases at V and 6 bases at J, with 17 bases in the middle. The CDR3 extends over 14 amino acids. In nucleotides, the CDR3 is TGTGCCAGCAGTGTACTAGGCCTCCTCGGCGAGCAGTACTTC. Protein sequence: CASSVLGLLGEQYF.

This clonotype came up a few times. The chain is built from TRBV12-3 or TRBV12-4 and TRBJ2-3; the D gene is possibly TRBD2 (6 bases). Trimming left V 4 bases short and J 12 bases short, with 14 bases between. This CDR3 is built from 12 residues. DNA of the CDR3: TGTGCCAGCAGTTGGGCGGAGGGAGCTCAGTATTTT. Translating gives CASSWAEGAQYF.

This clonotype was found once. The chain combines TRBV13 with TRBJ2-5; TRBD1 matches at 10 bases. The CDR3 is made up of 21 amino acids. Germline CDR1 and CDR2: PRHDT and FYEKMQ (reference sequence). J was trimmed by 4 bases and V by 6 bases; bases with no gene match: 26. CDR3 nucleotide sequence: TGTGCCAGCAGATCCCGCAACTCTCTGACAGGGGGCGATTTTGCTGGAGAGACCCAGTACTTC. It codes for CASRSRNSLTGGDFAGETQYF.

This clonotype was recorded at least ten times. The rearrangement joins TRBV15 to TRBJ1-5, with D maybe TRBD1 (5 bases). Germline CDR1 reads LNHNV; CDR2 reads YYDKDF (reference sequence). The length of the CDR3 is 17 residues. Trimming took off 3 bases at V and 5 bases at J, with 20 bases between the two ends. In DNA, the CDR3 is TGTGCCACCAGCAGCCCCTATTATGAAAGGGGTCATCAGCCCCAGCATTTT. It is translated as CATSSPYYERGHQPQHF.

In its sample, this clonotype was seen a few times. The rearrangement uses TRBV28 and TRBJ2-7, with 7 bases aligning to TRBD1. The junction had 5 bases not matched to a gene; V was cut back by 5 bases and J by 4 bases. There are 13 residues in the CDR3. Germline CDR1 reads MDHEN; CDR2 reads SYDVKM. Here the CDR3 DNA reads TGTGCCAGCAGTCGACAGGGAATGTACGAGCAGTACTTC. Protein: CASSRQGMYEQYF. The full variable domain, rest sourced from reference TRBV28 and TRBJ2-7, is DVKVTQSSRYLVKRTGEKVFLECVQDMDHENMFWYRQDPGLGLRLIYFSYDVKMKEKGDIPEGYSVSREKKERFSLILESASTNQTSMYLCASSRQGMYEQYFGPGTRLTVT.

A few counts support this clonotype. CDR3 nucleotide sequence: TGTGCTAGTGGTTTGGTACCCGGGACGCTTAATTCACCCCTCCACTTT. Protein sequence: CASGLVPGTLNSPLHF. This chain joins TRBV12-5 and TRBJ1-6, with D maybe TRBD1 (5 bases). The CDR3 contains 16 residues. Germline V gene data show CDR1 as LGHNT and CDR2 as FRNRAP. V dropped 0 bases and J dropped 6 bases, with 12 bases sitting between them.

The V and J genes are TRBV10-3 and TRBJ1-5, with D possibly matching TRBD1 (6 bases). The CDR3 consists of 17 residues. Germline values: CDR1 ENHRY, CDR2 SYGVKD. V lost 6 bases to trimming and J lost 0 bases, with 18 bases between them. The CDR3 sequence is CAIRPEGGLYSNQPQHF. CDR3 nucleotide sequence: TGTGCCATCAGGCCTGAAGGGGGGTTATATAGCAATCAGCCCCAGCATTTT.

This clonotype was counted between two and nine times. The CDR3 coding sequence is TGTGCCAGCAGTTCTCCCCTCAGCGGGGGGGCCGTGAGTGAGCAGTTCTTC. Translating it yields CASSSPLSGGAVSEQFF. V is TRBV7-2 and J is TRBJ2-1; 10 nucleotides agree with TRBD2. CDR1 is SGHTA and CDR2 is FQGNSA in the germline V gene. CDR3 size: 17 residues. V was clipped by 6 bases and J by 9 bases; unmatched bases: 17.

This clonotype was seen many times. DNA of the CDR3: TGTGCCAGCAGTTACCTCTCGACAGGGATGGAGACCCAGTACTTC. Protein: CASSYLSTGMETQYF. V and J are TRBV6-5 and TRBJ2-5, with 7 positions matching TRBD1. The germline V gene encodes CDR1 MNHEY and CDR2 SVGAGI. This CDR3 has 15 amino acids. V was pared by 2 bases and J by 5 bases, with 8 bases of the junction left unmatched.